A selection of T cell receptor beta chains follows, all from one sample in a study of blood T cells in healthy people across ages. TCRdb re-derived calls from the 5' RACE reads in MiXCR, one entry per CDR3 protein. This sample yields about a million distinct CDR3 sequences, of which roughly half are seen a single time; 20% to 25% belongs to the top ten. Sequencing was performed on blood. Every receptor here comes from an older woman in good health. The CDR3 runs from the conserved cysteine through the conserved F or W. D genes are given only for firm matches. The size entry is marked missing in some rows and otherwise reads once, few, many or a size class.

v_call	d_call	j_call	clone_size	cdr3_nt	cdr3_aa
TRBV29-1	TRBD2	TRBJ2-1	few	TGCAGCCTATTAGCGGGAGGGCCCTACAATGAGCAGTTCTTC	CSLLAGGPYNEQFF
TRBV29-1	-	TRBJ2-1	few	TGCAGCCTCAGGGGAACCTACAATGAGCAGTTCTTC	CSLRGTYNEQFF
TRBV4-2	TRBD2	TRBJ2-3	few	TGTGCCAGCAGCCAAGCCCGGACTAGCGGCCGCACAGATACGCAGTATTTT	CASSQARTSGRTDTQYF
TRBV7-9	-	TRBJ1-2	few	TGTGCCAGCAGCTTAGAGACATCTAACTATGGCTACACCTTC	CASSLETSNYGYTF
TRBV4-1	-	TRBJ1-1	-	TGCGCCAGCAGCCGATCCGAGGGGAACACTGAAGCTTTCTTT	CASSRSEGNTEAFF
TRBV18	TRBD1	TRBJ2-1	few	TGTGCCAGCTCACCAAGACAGACAGGGGATGGTGAGCAGTTCTTC	CASSPRQTGDGEQFF
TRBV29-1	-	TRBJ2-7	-	TGCAGCGTTGAAGGTGGTGGTTGGGGAAACGAGCAGTACTTC	CSVEGGGWGNEQYF
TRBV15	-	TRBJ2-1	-	TGTGCCACCAGTAGAGATAGGGGGAGGACTCTCGAAGAGCAGTTCTTC	CATSRDRGRTLEEQFF
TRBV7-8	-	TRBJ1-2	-	TGTGCCAGCAGCCCCATGGCTCCTGCTAACTATGGCTACAACTTC	CASSPMAPANYGYNF
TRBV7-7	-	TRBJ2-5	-	TGTGCCAGCAGCTCCAGGGTAGGACACCAAGAGACCCAGTACTTC	CASSSRVGHQETQYF
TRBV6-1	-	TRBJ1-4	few	TGTGCCAGCAGTCCGACCGGGATTAATGAAAAACTGTTTTTT	CASSPTGINEKLFF
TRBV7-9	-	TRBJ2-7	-	TGTGCCAGCAGCCTGGGTGGTCTCCTTTTGTACGAGCAGTACTTC	CASSLGGLLLYEQYF
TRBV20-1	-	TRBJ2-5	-	TGCAGTGCTCGCTCCTGGGAGGAATACCAAGAGACCCAGTACTTC	CSARSWEEYQETQYF
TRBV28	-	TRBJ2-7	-	TGTGCCAGCAGTTCGTCTCTGAGGGGGAGGTACTTC	CASSSSLRGRYF
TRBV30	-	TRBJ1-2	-	TGTGCCTGTTTAGTCGGAAATAACTATGGCTACACCTTC	CACLVGNNYGYTF
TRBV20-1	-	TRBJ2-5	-	TGCAGCTGGGCCGGGGTGCCACAAGAGACCCAGTACTTC	CSWAGVPQETQYF
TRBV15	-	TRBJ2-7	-	TGTGCCACCAGCAGAGATAAGGACACCTACGAGCAGTACTTC	CATSRDKDTYEQYF
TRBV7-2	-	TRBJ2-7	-	TGTGCCAGCAGCTCCTCACTTTTTTACGAGCAGTACTTC	CASSSSLFYEQYF
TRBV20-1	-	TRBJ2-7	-	TGCAGTGCTACGAGAAGTGGAGGAACCTACGAGCAGTACTTC	CSATRSGGTYEQYF
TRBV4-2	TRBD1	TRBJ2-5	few	TGTGCCAGCAGCCATTCTGGGACAGGGGGTCCTGAGACCCAGTACTTC	CASSHSGTGGPETQYF
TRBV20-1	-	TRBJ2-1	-	TGCAGCCAAAAATGGCGGGACCAAAACTACAATGAGCAGTTCTTC	CSQKWRDQNYNEQFF
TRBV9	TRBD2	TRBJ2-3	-	TGTGCCAGCAGCTGGGAGACTAGCGGCACAGATACGCAGTATTTT	CASSWETSGTDTQYF
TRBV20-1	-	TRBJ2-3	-	TGCAGTGCAACCGGGGCCTCAGGGGCAGATACGCAGTATTTT	CSATGASGADTQYF
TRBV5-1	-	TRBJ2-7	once	TGCGCCAGCAGCAGCGGACAGTGGAGGTTCTACGAGCAGTACTTC	CASSSGQWRFYEQYF
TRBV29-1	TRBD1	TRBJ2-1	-	TGCAGCGTCATAGGACAGGGAGAAGATGAGCAGTTCTTC	CSVIGQGEDEQFF
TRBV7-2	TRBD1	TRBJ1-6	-	TGTGCCAGCAGTTCCGGACAGGGAAGCTCCTATAATTCACCCCTCCACTTT	CASSSGQGSSYNSPLHF
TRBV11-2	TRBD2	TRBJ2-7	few	TGTGCCAGCAGCTTAGTGACTAGCGGGAGCAACACCTACGAGCAGTACTTC	CASSLVTSGSNTYEQYF